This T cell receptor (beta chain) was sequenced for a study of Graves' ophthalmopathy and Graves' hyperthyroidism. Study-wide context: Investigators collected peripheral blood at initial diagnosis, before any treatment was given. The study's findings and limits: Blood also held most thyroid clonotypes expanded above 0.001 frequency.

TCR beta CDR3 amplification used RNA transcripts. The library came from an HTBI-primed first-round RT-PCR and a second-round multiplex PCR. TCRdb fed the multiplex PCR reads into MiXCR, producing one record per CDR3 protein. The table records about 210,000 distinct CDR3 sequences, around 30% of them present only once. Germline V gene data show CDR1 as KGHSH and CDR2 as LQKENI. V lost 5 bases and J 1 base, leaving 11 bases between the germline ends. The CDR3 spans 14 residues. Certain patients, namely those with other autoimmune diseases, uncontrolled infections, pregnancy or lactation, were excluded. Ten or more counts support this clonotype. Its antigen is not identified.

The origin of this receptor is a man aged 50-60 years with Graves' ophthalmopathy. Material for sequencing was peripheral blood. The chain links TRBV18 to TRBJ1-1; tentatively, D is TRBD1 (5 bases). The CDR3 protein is CASSIGTANTEAFF. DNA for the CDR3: TGTGCCAGCTCAATCGGGACGGCGAACACTGAAGCTTTCTTT.